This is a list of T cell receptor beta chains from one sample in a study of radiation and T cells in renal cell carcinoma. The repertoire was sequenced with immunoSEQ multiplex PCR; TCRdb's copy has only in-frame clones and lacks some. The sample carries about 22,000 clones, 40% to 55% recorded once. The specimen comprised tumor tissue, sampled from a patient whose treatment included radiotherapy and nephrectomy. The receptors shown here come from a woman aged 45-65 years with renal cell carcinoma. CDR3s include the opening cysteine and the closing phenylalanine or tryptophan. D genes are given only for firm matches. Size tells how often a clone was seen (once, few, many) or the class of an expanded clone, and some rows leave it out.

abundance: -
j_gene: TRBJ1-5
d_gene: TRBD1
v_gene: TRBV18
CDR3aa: CASSPPTGANQPQHF
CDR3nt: TGTGCCAGCTCACCACCGACAGGGGCAAATCAGCCCCAGCATTTT

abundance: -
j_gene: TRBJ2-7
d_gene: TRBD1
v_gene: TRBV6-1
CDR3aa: CASRQGTYEQYF
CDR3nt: TGTGCCAGCCGACAGGGGACCTACGAGCAGTACTTC

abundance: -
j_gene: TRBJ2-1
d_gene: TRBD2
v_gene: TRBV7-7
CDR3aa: CASSQTSGGAGHYNEQFF
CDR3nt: TGTGCTAGCAGCCAGACTAGCGGGGGGGCAGGGCACTACAATGAGCAGTTCTTC

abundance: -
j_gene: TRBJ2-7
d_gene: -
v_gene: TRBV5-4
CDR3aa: CASSLAPYYEQYF
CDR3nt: TGTGCCAGCAGCTTGGCTCCGTACTACGAGCAGTACTTC

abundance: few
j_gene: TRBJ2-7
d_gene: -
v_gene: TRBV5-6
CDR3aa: CASSLQPGSSYEQYF
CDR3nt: TGTGCCAGCAGCTTGCAGCCTGGGAGCTCCTACGAGCAGTACTTC

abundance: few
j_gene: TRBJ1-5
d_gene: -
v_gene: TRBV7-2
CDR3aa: CASSRVRGQPQHF
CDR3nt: TGTGCCAGCAGCCGCGTACGGGGTCAGCCCCAGCATTTT

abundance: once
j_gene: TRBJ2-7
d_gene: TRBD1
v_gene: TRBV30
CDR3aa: CAWGTGGSYEQYF
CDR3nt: TGTGCCTGGGGGACAGGGGGATCCTACGAGCAGTACTTC

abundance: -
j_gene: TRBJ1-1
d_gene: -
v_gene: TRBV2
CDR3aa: CASRHDTHTEAFF
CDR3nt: TGTGCCAGCAGGCATGACACCCACACTGAAGCTTTCTTT

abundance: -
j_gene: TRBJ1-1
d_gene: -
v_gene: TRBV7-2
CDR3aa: CASSFHGGNTEAFF
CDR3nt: TGTGCCAGCAGCTTTCATGGAGGGAACACTGAAGCTTTCTTT

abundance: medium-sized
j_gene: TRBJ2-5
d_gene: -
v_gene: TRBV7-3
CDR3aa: CASSPTPQETQYF
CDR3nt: TGTGCCAGCAGCCCCACTCCTCAAGAGACCCAGTACTTC

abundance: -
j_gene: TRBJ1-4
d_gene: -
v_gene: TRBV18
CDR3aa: CASSPLPTRGDEKLFF
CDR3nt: TGTGCCAGCTCACCTTTACCTACTCGGGGCGATGAAAAACTGTTTTTT

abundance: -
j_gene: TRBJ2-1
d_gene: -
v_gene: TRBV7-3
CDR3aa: CASSFLGSDDEQFF
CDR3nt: TGTGCCAGCAGCTTCCTAGGTTCTGACGATGAGCAGTTCTTC

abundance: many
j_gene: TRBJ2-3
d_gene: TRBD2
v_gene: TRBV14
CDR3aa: CASSQTLRTSGLDTQYF
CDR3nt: TGTGCCAGCAGCCAAACGCTCCGGACTAGCGGTTTAGATACGCAGTATTTT

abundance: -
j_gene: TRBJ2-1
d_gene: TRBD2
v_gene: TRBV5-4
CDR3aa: CASSLDRTSGVNEQFF
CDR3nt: TGTGCCAGCAGCTTGGATAGGACTAGCGGGGTCAATGAGCAGTTCTTC

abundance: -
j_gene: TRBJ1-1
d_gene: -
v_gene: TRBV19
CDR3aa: CASSLMTVPNTEAFF
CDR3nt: TGTGCCAGTAGTCTAATGACAGTGCCGAACACTGAAGCTTTCTTT

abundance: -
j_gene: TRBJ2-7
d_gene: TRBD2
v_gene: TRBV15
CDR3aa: CATSRVTSGGYEQYF
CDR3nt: TGTGCCACCAGCAGAGTTACTAGCGGGGGATACGAGCAGTACTTC

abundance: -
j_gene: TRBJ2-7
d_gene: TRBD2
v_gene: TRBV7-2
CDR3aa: CASSLTGGDTYEQYF
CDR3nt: TGTGCCAGCAGCCTAACCGGGGGGGATACCTACGAGCAGTACTTC

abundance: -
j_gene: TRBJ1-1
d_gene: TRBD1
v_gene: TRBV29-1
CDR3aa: CSVTDRGAGAFF
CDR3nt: TGCAGCGTTACTGACAGGGGAGCCGGAGCTTTCTTT

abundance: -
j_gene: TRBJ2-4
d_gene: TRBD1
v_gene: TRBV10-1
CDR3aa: CASRPARGMINTKNIQYF
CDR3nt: TGCGCCAGCAGACCCGCCAGGGGGATGATCAACACCAAAAACATTCAGTACTTC